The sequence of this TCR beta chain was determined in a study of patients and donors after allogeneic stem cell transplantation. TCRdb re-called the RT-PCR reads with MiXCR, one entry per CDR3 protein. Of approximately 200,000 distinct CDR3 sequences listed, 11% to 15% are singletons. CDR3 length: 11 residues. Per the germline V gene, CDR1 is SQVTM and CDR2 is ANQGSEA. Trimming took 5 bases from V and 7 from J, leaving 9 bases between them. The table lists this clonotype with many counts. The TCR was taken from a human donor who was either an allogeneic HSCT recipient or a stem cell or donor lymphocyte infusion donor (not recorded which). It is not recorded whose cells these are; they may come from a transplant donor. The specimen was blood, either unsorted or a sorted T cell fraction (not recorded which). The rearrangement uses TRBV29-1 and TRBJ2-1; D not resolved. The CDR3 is CSVYSPNEQFF. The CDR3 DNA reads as TGCAGCGTTTATTCCCCAAATGAGCAGTTCTTC.